One sample yielded the 17 T cell receptor beta chains listed below, sequenced in a study of human T cells and chemical hapten exposure. TCRdb re-called the RACE reads with MiXCR, one entry per CDR3 protein. The sample lists over 300,000 distinct CDR3 sequences; 4.5% to 5.5% were seen once. Time point in this sample: pre-sensitization, week 0. Treatment specified: therapeutic diphenylcyclopropenone sensitization with weekly scalp DPC. This material consisted of whole blood, taken in connection with sensitization to the hapten diphenylcyclopropenone (DPC). These receptors all come from a woman in her 50s with alopecia areata. Some clones in this sample may be carry-over from other donors' samples.

This clonotype was counted only a few times. V gene TRBV20-1 combines with J gene TRBJ2-3; TRBD1 aligns across 9 bases. J was trimmed by 2 bases and V by 5 bases; bases with no gene match: 2. The CDR3 length is 13 residues. Germline V gives CDR1 DFQATT, CDR2 SNEGSKA (reference sequence). The CDR3 DNA is TGCAGTGCTTACAGGGGGCTCACAGATACGCAGTATTTT. Protein sequence: CSAYRGLTDTQYF.

This clonotype was detected only a few times. The chain couples TRBV11-1 to TRBJ2-7; D tentatively reads TRBD1 or TRBD2 (6 bases each). V lost 0 bases and J 1 base, leaving 13 bases between the germline ends. Per the germline V gene, CDR1 is SGHAT and CDR2 is FQDESV (reference sequence). The CDR3 spans 16 residues. CDR3 loop: CASSLAGGISSYEQYF. In DNA, the CDR3 is TGTGCCAGCAGCTTAGCGGGGGGCATATCATCCTACGAGCAGTACTTC. The complete variable domain, with remaining parts taken from reference TRBV11-1 and TRBJ2-7, reads EAEVAQSPRYKITEKSQAVAFWCDPISGHATLYWYRQILGQGPELLVQFQDESVVDDSQLPKDRFSAERLKGVDSTLKIQPAELGDSAMYLCASSLAGGISSYEQYFGPGTRLTVT.

The V gene is TRBV25-1, the J gene TRBJ1-1; D may be TRBD1 (5 bases). The CDR3 spans 13 residues. Deletions cut 1 base from V and 7 bases from J, with 10 bases between. Looked up from germline, CDR1 is MGHDK and CDR2 is SYGVNS. The CDR3 bases are TGTGCCAGCAGTGAATTCAGTGGGGGTGAAGCTTTCTTT. This translates into CASSEFSGGEAFF.

A few counts support this clonotype. The genes are TRBV28 and TRBJ2-6, with D maybe TRBD2 (5 bases). CDR1 and CDR2 (germline): MDHEN, SYDVKM. V was cut by 3 bases and J by 2 bases, with 14 bases left in between. The CDR3 sequence is 17 residues long. The CDR3 bases are TGTGCCAGCAGTTTGTATGAGGGTTTAGCTGGGGCCAACGTCCTGACTTTC. It is translated as CASSLYEGLAGANVLTF.

This clonotype has a count of ten or more. The chain employs TRBV5-1 and TRBJ1-2, with 7 bases identical to TRBD1. Germline assignment: CDR1 SGHRS and CDR2 YFSETQ. The CDR3 loop spans 17 amino acids. With 3 bases clipped from V and 0 bases from J, the junction kept 11 bases outside the gene matches. The CDR3 spells CASSSTGAPLSNYGYTF. The CDR3 DNA reads TGCGCCAGCAGCTCTACAGGGGCGCCACTTTCTAACTATGGCTACACCTTC.

The chain combines TRBV4-2 with TRBJ2-7; 10 bases map to TRBD1. Unmatched junction bases numbered 6, after V lost 1 base and J lost 3 bases. CDR3 length: 16 residues. Per germline, CDR1 LGHNA and CDR2 YNFKEQ. For the CDR3, the DNA is TGTGCCAGCAGCCAAGGATTAGGACAGGGGGGCTACGAGCAGTACTTC. Its protein product is CASSQGLGQGGYEQYF.

This clonotype was detected a few times. V and J are TRBV7-8 and TRBJ1-6; the match to TRBD1 covers 8 bases. The CDR3 is 16 residues long. In germline, CDR1 is SGHVS, CDR2 FQNEAQ. J lost 10 bases, V lost 0 bases, and 8 bases had no gene match. CDR3 DNA: TGTGCCAGCAGCTTAGCGGGACAGGCAAGAGGCTCACCCCTCCACTTT. Protein: CASSLAGQARGSPLHF.

This clonotype has ten or more counts. The CDR3 spells CASSWHPTDQPQHF. CDR3 coding DNA: TGTGCCAGCAGCTGGCACCCGACGGATCAGCCCCAGCATTTT. J is TRBJ1-5 and V is TRBV6-2 or TRBV6-3; D remains unclear. Trimming removed 6 bases at V and 5 bases at J, with 14 bases between. CDR1 is MNHEY, CDR2 SVGEGT, per germline. The CDR3 runs 14 residues.

This chain's CDR3 is CASSYRTGKVYEQYF. CDR3 coding DNA: TGTGCCAGCAGCTATAGGACGGGTAAAGTTTACGAGCAGTACTTC. V gene TRBV6-6 combines with J gene TRBJ2-7; unclear D gene. Looked up from germline, CDR1 is MNHNY and CDR2 is SVGAGI (reference sequence). The CDR3 is 15 amino acids. Deletions cut 6 bases from V and 4 bases from J, with 19 bases between.

The rearrangement uses TRBV10-3 and TRBJ2-1, with TRBD2 identical over 8 bases. V shed 6 bases and J 0 bases; nucleotides not matched to a gene: 1. CDR1 and CDR2 from the germline V gene are ENHRY and SYGVKD. This CDR3 has 14 residues. The CDR3 protein is CAIRLADSYNEQFF. CDR3 DNA sequence: TGTGCCATCAGACTAGCGGACTCCTACAATGAGCAGTTCTTC.

This clonotype has ten or more counts. V usage is TRBV7-2 and J usage is TRBJ2-1, with 9 bases lining up with TRBD2. The CDR3 loop spans 19 amino acids. The germline V gene encodes CDR1 SGHTA and CDR2 FQGNSA. Unmatched junction bases numbered 10, after V lost 1 base and J lost 0 bases. The CDR3 DNA sequence: TGTGCCAGCAGCTTAGACCCGACTAGCGGTCTTAGCTCCTACAATGAGCAGTTCTTC. It codes for CASSLDPTSGLSSYNEQFF.

The CDR3 protein is CATRTTGAYNEQFF. DNA of the CDR3: TGTGCCACCAGGACCACAGGGGCCTACAATGAGCAGTTCTTC. This chain connects TRBV24-1 to TRBJ2-1; 7 nucleotides align to TRBD1. The germline V gene has CDR1 KGHDR and CDR2 SFDVKD. The CDR3 totals 14 residues. V lost 7 bases to trimming and J lost 2 bases; unmatched junction nucleotides: 4.

This clonotype was picked up many times. The chain employs TRBV20-1 and TRBJ2-2; 11 bases map to TRBD1. The CDR3 spans 16 residues. The V gene end was trimmed by 7 bases and the J gene end by 3 bases; junction bases not matched to a gene: 10. Looked up from germline, CDR1 is DFQATT and CDR2 is SNEGSKA (reference sequence). The CDR3 bases are TGCAGTGTGGGACAGGGGGAAAATTTGGACACCGGGGAGCTGTTTTTT. Amino acids: CSVGQGENLDTGELFF.

This clonotype was recorded at least ten times. The chain carries TRBV7-8 and TRBJ1-1; D ambiguous. The CDR3 runs 15 residues. V gave up 1 base and J gave up 1 base, with 10 bases separating them. Germline loops: CDR1 SGHVS, CDR2 FQNEAQ. The CDR3 is CASSLVAATNTEAFF. The DNA of the CDR3 is TGTGCCAGCAGCTTAGTAGCTGCGACGAACACTGAAGCTTTCTTT. The variable domain in full, completed from reference TRBV7-8 and TRBJ1-1, reads GAGVSQSPRYKVAKRGQDVALRCDPISGHVSLFWYQQALGQGPEFLTYFQNEAQLDKSGLPSDRFFAERPEGSVSTLKIQRTQQEDSAVYLCASSLVAATNTEAFFGQGTRLTVV.

At least ten counts were recorded for this clonotype. The rearrangement links TRBV12-5 to TRBJ1-1; the D gene is possibly TRBD1 (5 bases). The CDR3 consists of 18 residues. Trimming pared 1 base from V and 2 bases from J, leaving 20 bases between. Germline loops: CDR1 LGHNT, CDR2 FRNRAP. The CDR3 reads CASGLASLGPRVNTEAFF. CDR3 sequence (DNA): TGTGCTAGTGGTTTGGCGAGCCTCGGCCCCAGGGTAAACACTGAAGCTTTCTTT. The full variable domain, in which reference TRBV12-5 and TRBJ1-1 provide the parts outside the CDR3, is DARVTQTPRHKVTEMGQEVTMRCQPILGHNTVFWYRQTMMQGLELLAYFRNRAPLDDSGMPKDRFSAEMPDATLATLKIQPSEPRDSAVYFCASGLASLGPRVNTEAFFGQGTRLTVV.

This clonotype appeared a few times. This rearrangement joins TRBV7-9 to TRBJ2-2; D uncertain. The CDR3 is made up of 12 amino acids. Trimming removed 7 bases from V and 11 bases from J, with 14 bases in between. Germline CDR1 is SEHNR and CDR2 is FQNEAQ (reference sequence). The chain's CDR3 is CASNTKALELFF. The CDR3 coding sequence is TGTGCCAGCAACACCAAGGCTCTCGAGCTGTTTTTT.

This clonotype was recorded at least ten times. CDR3 amino acids: CSVAGGENQPQHF. The CDR3 region has the DNA TGCAGCGTTGCCGGGGGCGAAAATCAGCCCCAGCATTTT. The chain uses TRBV29-1 and TRBJ1-5, with a possible D match to TRBD1 (6 bases). This CDR3 comprises 13 residues. Germline lookup yields CDR1 SQVTM and CDR2 ANQGSEA. Trimming took 4 bases from V and 4 from J, leaving 11 bases between them.